Given below is one T cell receptor (beta chain) in context. The data stem from a study of T cell changes during pregnancy in multiple sclerosis. Method: immunoSEQ multiplex PCR; TCRdb's copy keeps in-frame clones and lacks some. The profile shows around 72,000 clones, more than 90% of them singletons. The germline CDR1 and CDR2 sequences are ENHRY and SYGVKD. The CDR3 is 15 residues long. Germline trimming cut 4 bases from V and 3 bases from J; bases unmatched to any gene: 6. This TCR came from a female donor in good health, enrolled as a control in a pregnancy study. The rearrangement joins TRBV10-3 to TRBJ2-3; 8 bases map to TRBD2. The sequences come from peripheral blood, collected in the second trimester of pregnancy. The CDR3 here is CAISGGGGRTDTQYF. CDR3 coding DNA: TGTGCCATCAGTGGGGGCGGGGGGAGAACAGATACGCAGTATTTT.